This T cell receptor (beta chain) is drawn from a study of cytomegalovirus exposure and HLA in healthy donors. About the research overall: Early release data held around 80 million unique TCRs from HLA-typed donors.

About this clone itself: Its antigen remains unknown.

In the PCR, 60 Vbeta and 13 Jbeta primers were used. Produced via immunoSEQ multiplex PCR; TCRdb's table is partial and in-frame only. The sample shows approximately 100,000 clones, roughly 80% of them seen only once. Study findings and constraints: Available immune exposure information was restricted to CMV serostatus only. The listing of roughly 160 TCR beta chains classed them as cytomegalovirus-associated. HLA restriction was apparent for most CMV-associated TCR beta chains in a later analysis.

The CDR3 runs 16 residues. V trimming: 0 bases; J trimming: 5 bases; junction bases outside the gene matches: 9. Germline CDR1 and CDR2: SGDLS and YYNGEE. The rearrangement uses TRBV9 and TRBJ2-5, with 8 positions matching TRBD2. Sequenced material: PBMCs. This TCR derives from a male donor in good health and CMV-seropositive. The CDR3 here is CASSVASTGGRETQYF. The CDR3 DNA follows: TGTGCCAGCAGCGTAGCTTCGACGGGGGGGCGGGAGACCCAGTACTTC. Full variable domain (rest looked up from reference TRBV9 and TRBJ2-5): DSGVTQTPKHLITATGQRVTLRCSPRSGDLSVYWYQQSLDQGLQFLIQYYNGEERAKGNILERFSAQQFPDLHSELNLSSLELGDSALYFCASSVASTGGRETQYFGPGTRLLVL.